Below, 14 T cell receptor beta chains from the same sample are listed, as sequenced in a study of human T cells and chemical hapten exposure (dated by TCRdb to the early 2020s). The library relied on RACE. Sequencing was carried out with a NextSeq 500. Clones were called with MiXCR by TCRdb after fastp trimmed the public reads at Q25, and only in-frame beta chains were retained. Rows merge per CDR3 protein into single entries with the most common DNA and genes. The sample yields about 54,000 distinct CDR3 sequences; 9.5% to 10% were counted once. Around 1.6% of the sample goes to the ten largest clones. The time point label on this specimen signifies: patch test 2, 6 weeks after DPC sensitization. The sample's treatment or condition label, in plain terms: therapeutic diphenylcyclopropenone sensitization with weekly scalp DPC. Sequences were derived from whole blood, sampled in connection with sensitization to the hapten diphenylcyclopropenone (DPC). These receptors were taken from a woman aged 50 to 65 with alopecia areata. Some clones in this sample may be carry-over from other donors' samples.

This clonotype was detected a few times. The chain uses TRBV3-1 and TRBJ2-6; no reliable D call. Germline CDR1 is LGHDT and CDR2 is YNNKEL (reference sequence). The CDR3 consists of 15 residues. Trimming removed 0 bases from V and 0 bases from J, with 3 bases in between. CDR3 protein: CASSQDLSGANVLTF. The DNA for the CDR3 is TGTGCCAGCAGCCAAGATCTCTCTGGGGCCAACGTCCTGACTTTC.

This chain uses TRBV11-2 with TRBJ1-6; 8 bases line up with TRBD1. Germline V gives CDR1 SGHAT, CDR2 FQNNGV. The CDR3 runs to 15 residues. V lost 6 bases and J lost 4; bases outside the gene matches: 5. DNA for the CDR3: TGTGCCAGCAGAAGGGACAGGTCATATAATTCACCCCTCCACTTT. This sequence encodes CASRRDRSYNSPLHF.

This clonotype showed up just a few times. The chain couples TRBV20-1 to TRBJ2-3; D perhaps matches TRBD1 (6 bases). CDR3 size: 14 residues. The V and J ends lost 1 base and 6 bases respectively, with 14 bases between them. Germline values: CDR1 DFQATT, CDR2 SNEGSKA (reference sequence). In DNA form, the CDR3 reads TGCAGTGCTAGAGCGGCAGGGGCAAAGGATACGCAGTATTTT. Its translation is CSARAAGAKDTQYF.

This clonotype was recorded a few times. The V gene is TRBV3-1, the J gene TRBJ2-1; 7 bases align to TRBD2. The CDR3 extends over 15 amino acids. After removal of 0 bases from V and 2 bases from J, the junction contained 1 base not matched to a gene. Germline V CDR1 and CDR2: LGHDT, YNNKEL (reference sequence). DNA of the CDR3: TGTGCCAGCAGCCAAGATCTAGCGGCCTACAATGAGCAGTTCTTC. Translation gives CASSQDLAAYNEQFF.

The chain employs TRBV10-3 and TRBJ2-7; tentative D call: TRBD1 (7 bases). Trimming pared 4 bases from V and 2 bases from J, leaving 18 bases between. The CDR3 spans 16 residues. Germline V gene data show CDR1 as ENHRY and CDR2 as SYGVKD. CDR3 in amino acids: CAISVSGGQGAYEQYF. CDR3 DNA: TGTGCCATCAGTGTTTCAGGGGGGCAGGGGGCCTACGAGCAGTACTTC.

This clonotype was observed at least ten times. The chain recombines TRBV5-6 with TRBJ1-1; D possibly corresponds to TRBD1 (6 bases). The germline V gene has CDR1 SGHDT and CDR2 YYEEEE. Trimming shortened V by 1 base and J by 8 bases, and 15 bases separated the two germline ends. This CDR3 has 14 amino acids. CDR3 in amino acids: CASSLNSRRGEAFF. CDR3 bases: TGTGCCAGCAGCTTGAATTCTCGCAGGGGCGAAGCTTTCTTT.

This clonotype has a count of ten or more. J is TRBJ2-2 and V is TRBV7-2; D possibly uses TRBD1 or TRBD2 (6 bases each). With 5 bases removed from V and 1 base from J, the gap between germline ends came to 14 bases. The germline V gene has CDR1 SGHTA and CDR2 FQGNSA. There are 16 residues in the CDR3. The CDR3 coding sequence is TGTGCCAGCAGCCATGCCAGGGGAGGGAACACCGGGGAGCTGTTTTTT. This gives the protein CASSHARGGNTGELFF.

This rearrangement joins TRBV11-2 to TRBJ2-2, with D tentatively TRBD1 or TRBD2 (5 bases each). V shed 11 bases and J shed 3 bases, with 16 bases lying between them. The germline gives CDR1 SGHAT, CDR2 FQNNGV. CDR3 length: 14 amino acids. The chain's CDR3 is CASHPGTYTGELFF. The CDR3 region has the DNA TGTGCCTCTCATCCGGGGACCTACACCGGGGAGCTGTTTTTT.

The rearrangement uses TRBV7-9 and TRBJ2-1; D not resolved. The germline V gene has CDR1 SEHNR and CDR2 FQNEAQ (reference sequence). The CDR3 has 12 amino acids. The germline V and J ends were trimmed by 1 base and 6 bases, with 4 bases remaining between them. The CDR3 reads CASSLEGNEQFF. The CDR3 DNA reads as TGTGCCAGCAGCTTAGAAGGCAATGAGCAGTTCTTC.

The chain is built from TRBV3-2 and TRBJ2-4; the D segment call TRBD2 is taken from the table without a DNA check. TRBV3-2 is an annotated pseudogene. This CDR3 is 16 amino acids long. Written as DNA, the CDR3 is TGTGCCAGCAGCCACCCGAAACTAGCGGGAGAAAACATTCAGTACTTC. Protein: CASSHPKLAGENIQYF.

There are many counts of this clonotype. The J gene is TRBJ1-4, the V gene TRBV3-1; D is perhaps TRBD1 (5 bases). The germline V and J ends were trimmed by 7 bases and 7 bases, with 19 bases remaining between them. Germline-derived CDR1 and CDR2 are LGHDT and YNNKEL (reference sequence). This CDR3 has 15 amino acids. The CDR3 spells CASTTRGGVGEKLFF. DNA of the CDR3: TGTGCCAGCACCACCCGGGGAGGGGTTGGTGAAAAACTGTTTTTT.

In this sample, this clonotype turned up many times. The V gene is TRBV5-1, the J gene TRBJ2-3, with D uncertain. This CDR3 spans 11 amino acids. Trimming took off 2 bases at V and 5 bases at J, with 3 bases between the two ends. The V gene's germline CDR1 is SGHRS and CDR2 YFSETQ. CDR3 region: CASSFIDTQYF. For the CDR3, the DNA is TGCGCCAGCAGCTTCATAGATACGCAGTATTTT.

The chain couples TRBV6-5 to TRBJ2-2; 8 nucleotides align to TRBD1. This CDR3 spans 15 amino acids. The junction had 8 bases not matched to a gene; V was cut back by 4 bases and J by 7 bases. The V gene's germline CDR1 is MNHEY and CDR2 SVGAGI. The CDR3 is CASSSRDRFYGELFF. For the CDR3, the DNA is TGTGCCAGCAGTTCCCGGGACAGGTTTTACGGGGAGCTGTTTTTT.

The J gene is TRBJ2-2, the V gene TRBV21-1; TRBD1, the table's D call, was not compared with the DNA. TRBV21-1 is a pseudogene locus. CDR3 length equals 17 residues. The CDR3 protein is CASSKVPDKWNTGELFF. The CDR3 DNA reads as TGTGCCAGCAGCAAAGTCCCGGATAAATGGAACACCGGGGAGCTGTTTTTT.